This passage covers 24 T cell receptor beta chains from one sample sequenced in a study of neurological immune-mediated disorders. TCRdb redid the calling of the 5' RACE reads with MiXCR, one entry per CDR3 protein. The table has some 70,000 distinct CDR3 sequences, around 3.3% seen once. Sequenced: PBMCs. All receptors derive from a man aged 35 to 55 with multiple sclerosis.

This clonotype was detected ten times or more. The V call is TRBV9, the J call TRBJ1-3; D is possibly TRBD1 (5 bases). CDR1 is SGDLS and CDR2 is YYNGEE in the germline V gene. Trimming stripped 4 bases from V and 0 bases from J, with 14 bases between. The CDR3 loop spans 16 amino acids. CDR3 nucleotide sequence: TGTGCCAGCAGCCCCGGGACTTATTACTCTGGAAACACCATATATTTT. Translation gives CASSPGTYYSGNTIYF.

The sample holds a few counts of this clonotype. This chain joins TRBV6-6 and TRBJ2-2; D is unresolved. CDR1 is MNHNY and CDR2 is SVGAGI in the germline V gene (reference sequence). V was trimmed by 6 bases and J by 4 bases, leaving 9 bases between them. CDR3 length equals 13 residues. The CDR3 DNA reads TGTGCCAGCAGCCGCGACCCCACCGGGGAGCTGTTTTTT. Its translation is CASSRDPTGELFF.

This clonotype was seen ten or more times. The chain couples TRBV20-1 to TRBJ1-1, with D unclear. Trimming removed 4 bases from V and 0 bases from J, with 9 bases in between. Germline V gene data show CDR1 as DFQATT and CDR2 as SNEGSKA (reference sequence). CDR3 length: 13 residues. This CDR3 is CSAKASMNTEAFF. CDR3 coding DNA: TGCAGTGCTAAGGCGTCCATGAACACTGAAGCTTTCTTT.

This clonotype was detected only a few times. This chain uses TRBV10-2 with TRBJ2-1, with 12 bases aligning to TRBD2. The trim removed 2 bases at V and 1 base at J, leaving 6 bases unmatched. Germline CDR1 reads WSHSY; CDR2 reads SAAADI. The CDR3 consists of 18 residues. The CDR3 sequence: CASSEPVGLAGSYNEQFF. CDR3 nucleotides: TGCGCCAGCAGTGAGCCAGTAGGACTAGCGGGGTCCTACAATGAGCAGTTCTTC.

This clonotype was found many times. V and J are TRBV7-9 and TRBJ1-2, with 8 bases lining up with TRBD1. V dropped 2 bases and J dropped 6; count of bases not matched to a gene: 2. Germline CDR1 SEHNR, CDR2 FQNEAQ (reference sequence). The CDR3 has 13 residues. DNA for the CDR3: TGTGCCAGCAGCTTATCAGGGGGCCATGGCTACACCTTC. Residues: CASSLSGGHGYTF.

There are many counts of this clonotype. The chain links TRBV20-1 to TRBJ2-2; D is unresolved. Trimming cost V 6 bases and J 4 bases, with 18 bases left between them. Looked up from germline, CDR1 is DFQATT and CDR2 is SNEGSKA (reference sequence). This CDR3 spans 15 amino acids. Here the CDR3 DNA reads TGCAGTGCCGTCAAAAGTCCGAGAAGCACCGGGGAGCTGTTTTTT. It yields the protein CSAVKSPRSTGELFF.

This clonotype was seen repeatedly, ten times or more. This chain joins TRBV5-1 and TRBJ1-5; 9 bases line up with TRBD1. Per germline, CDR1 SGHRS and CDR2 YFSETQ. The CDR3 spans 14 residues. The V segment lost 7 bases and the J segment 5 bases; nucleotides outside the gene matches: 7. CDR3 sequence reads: CASRLGQGDQPQHF. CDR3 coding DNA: TGCGCCAGCCGCCTGGGACAGGGAGATCAGCCCCAGCATTTT.

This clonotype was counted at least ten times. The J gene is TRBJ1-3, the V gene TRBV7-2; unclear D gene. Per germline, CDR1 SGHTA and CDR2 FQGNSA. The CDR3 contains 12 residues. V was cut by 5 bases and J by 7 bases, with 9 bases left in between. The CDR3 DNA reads TGTGCCAGCAGCCCCATTGGCAACACCATATATTTT. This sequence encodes CASSPIGNTIYF.

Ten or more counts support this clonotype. The chain's CDR3 is CASSHGGGNEQFF. In nucleotides, the CDR3 is TGCGCCAGCAGCCATGGCGGGGGCAATGAGCAGTTCTTC. The V and J genes are TRBV4-1 and TRBJ2-1; 7 positions agree with TRBD2. Germline trimming cut 3 bases from V and 6 bases from J; bases unmatched to any gene: 2. The CDR3 is made up of 13 amino acids. Germline V gene lookup returns CDR1 MGHRA and CDR2 YSYEKL.

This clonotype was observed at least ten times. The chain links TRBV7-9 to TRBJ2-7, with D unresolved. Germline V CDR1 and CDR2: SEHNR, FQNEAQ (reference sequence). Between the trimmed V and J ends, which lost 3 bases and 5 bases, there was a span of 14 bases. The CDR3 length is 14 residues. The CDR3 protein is CASSFGVAADEQYF. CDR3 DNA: TGTGCCAGCAGCTTTGGAGTCGCCGCCGACGAGCAGTACTTC.

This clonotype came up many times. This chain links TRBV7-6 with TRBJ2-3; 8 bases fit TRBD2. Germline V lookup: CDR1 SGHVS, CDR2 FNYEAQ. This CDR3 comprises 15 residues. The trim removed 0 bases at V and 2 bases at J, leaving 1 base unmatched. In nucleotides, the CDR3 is TGTGCCAGCAGCTTAGCTAGCGGGGTCACAGATACGCAGTATTTT. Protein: CASSLASGVTDTQYF.

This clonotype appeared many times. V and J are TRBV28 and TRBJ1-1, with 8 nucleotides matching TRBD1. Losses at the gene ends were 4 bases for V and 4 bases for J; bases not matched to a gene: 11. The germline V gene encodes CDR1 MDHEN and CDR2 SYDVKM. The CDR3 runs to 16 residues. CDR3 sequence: CASSSPGGDRSTEAFF. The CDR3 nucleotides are TGTGCCAGCAGTTCCCCCGGTGGGGACAGGTCCACTGAAGCTTTCTTT.

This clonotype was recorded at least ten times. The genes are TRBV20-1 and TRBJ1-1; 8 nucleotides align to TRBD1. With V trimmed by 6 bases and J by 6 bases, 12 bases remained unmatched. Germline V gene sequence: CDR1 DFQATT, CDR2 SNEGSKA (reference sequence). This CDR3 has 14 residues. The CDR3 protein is CSAPTGAYVAEAFF. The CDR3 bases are TGCAGTGCCCCGACAGGGGCTTATGTAGCTGAAGCTTTCTTT.

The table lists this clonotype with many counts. The CDR3 DNA follows: TGCGCCAGCAGCCCGCTAGCGGGAGGTGGCGAGCAGTACTTC. Its protein product is CASSPLAGGGEQYF. The chain employs TRBV5-1 and TRBJ2-7, with 11 positions matching TRBD2. The CDR3 runs to 14 residues. Unmatched junction bases numbered 6, after V lost 4 bases and J lost 6 bases. In germline, CDR1 is SGHRS, CDR2 YFSETQ.

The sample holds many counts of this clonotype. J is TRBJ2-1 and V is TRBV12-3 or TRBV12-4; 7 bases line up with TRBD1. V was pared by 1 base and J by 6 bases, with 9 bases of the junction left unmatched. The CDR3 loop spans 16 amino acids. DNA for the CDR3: TGTGCCAGCAGTTTAGAGGACAGGATCAGGAGCAATGAGCAGTTCTTC. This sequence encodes CASSLEDRIRSNEQFF.

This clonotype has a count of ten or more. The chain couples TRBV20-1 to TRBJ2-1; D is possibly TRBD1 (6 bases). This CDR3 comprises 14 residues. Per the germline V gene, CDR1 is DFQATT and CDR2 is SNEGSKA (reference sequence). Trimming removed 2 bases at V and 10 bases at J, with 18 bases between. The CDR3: CSARPNTGYSEQFF. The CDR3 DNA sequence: TGCAGTGCTAGACCCAATACAGGGTATAGCGAGCAGTTCTTC.

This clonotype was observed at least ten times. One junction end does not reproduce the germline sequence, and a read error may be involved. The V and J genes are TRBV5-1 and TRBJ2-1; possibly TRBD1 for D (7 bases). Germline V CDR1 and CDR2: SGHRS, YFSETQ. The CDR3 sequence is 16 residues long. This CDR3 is CASSLGGQLPTNEQFF. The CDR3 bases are TGCGCCAGCAGTTTGGGGGGACAGTTGCCTACCAATGAGCAGTTCTTC. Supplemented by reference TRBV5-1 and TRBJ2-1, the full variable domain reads KAGVTQTPRYLIKTRGQQVTLSCSPISGHRSVSWYQQTPGQGLQFLFEYFSETQRNKGNFPGRFSGRQFSNSRSEMNVSTLELGDSALYLCASSLGGQLPTNEQFFGPGTRLTVL.

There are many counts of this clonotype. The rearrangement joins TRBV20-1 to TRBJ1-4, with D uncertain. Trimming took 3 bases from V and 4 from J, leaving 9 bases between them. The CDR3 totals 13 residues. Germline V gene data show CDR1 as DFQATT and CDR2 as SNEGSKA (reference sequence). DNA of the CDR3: TGCAGTGCTAGTTCGGGCCTTAATGAAAAACTGTTTTTT. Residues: CSASSGLNEKLFF.

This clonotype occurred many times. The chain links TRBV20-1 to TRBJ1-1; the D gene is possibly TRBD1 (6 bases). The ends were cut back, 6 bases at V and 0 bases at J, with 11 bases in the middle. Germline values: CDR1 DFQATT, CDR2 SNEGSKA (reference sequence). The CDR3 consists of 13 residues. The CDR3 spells CSAETGLNTEAFF. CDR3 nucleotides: TGCAGTGCGGAGACAGGATTGAACACTGAAGCTTTCTTT.

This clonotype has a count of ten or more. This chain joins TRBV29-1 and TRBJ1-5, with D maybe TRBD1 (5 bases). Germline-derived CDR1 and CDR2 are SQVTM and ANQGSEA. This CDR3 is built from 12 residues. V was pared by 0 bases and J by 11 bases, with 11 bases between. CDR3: CSVEDPGEAQHF. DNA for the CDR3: TGCAGCGTTGAAGATCCGGGGGAGGCCCAGCATTTT. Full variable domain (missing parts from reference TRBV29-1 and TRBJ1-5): SAVISQKPSRDICQRGTSLTIQCQVDSQVTMMFWYRQQPGQSLTLIATANQGSEATYESGFVIDKFPISRPNLTFSTLTVSNMSPEDSSIYLCSVEDPGEAQHFGDGTRLSIL.

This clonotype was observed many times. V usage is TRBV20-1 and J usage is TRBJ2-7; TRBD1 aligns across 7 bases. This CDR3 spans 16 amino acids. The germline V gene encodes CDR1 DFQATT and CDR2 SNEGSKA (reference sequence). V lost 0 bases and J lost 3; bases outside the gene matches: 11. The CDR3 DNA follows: TGCAGTGCTAGAGATAACAGGGGCCTCTGGGGCTACGAGCAGTACTTC. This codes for CSARDNRGLWGYEQYF.

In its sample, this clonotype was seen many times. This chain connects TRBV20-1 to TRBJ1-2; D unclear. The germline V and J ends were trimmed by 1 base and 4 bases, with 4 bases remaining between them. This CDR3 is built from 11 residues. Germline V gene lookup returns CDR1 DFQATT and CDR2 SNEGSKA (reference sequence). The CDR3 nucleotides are TGCAGTGCTAGAGTGAGCTATGGCTACACCTTC. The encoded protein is CSARVSYGYTF.

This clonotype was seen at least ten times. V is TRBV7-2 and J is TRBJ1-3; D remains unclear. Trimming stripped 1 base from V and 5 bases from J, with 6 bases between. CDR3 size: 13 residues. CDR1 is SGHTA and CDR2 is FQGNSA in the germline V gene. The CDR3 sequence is CASSLGPRNTIYF. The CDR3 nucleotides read TGTGCCAGCAGCTTAGGGCCCCGAAACACCATATATTTT.

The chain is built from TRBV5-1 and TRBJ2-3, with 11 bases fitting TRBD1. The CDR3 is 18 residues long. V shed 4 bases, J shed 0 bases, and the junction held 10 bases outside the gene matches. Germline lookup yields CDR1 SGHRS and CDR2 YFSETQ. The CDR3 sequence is CASSGPGQGVGSTDTQYF. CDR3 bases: TGCGCCAGCAGCGGGCCGGGACAGGGGGTCGGTAGCACAGATACGCAGTATTTT.